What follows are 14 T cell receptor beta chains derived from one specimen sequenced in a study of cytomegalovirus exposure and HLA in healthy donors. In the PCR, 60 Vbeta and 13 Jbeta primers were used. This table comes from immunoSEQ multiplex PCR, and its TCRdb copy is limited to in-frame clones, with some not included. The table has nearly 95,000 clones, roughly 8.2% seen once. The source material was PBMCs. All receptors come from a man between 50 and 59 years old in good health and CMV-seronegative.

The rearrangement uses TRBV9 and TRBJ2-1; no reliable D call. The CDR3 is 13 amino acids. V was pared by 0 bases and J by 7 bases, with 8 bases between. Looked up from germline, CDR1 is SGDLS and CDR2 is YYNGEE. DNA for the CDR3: TGTGCCAGCAGCGTAGGTGTGTCGAATGAGCAGTTCTTC. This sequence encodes CASSVGVSNEQFF.

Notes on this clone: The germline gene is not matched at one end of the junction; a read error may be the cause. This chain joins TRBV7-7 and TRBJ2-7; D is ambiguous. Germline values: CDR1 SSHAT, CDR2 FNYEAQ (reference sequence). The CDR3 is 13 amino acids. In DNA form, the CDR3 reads TGTGCTAGCAGCTTAAGGAGTGACTACGAGCAGTACTTC. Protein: CASSLRSDYEQYF. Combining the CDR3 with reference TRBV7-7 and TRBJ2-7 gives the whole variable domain GAGVSQSPRYKVTKRGQDVTLRCDPISSHATLYWYQQALGQGPEFLTYFNYEAQPDKSGLPSDRFSAERPEGSISTLTIQRTEQRDSAMYRCASSLRSDYEQYFGPGTRLTVT.

The CDR3 nucleotides read TGTGCCATCAGTGGGGGTAGGAGGGGTGGAAACACTGAAGCTTTCTTT. It translates to CAISGGRRGGNTEAFF. The J gene is TRBJ1-1, the V gene TRBV10-3; weak D call: TRBD1 (5 bases). The CDR3 has 16 amino acids. V dropped 4 bases and J dropped 2 bases, with 17 bases sitting between them. Looked up from germline, CDR1 is ENHRY and CDR2 is SYGVKD.

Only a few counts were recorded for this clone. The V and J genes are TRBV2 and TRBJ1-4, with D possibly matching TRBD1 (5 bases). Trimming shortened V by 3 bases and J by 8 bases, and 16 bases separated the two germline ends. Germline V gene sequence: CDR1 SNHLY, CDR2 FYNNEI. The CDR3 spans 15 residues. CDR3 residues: CASSDRGTGREKLFF. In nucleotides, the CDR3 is TGTGCCAGCAGTGATCGGGGGACCGGTCGGGAAAAACTGTTTTTT.

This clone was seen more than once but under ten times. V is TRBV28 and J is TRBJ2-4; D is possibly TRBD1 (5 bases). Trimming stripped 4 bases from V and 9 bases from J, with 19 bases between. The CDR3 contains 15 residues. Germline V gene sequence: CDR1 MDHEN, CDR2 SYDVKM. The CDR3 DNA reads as TGTGCCAGCAGTTCAGATAAAGACAGTCGTGGCATTCAGTACTTC. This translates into CASSSDKDSRGIQYF.

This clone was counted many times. CDR3 nucleotide sequence: TGCGCCAGCAGCTTGGCCGGGACAGGGGGCGGCTACACCTTC. Translating it yields CASSLAGTGGGYTF. The rearrangement joins TRBV5-1 to TRBJ1-2; the match to TRBD1 covers 12 bases. CDR3 length equals 14 residues. The germline gives CDR1 SGHRS, CDR2 YFSETQ. Losses at the gene ends were 0 bases for V and 8 bases for J; bases not matched to a gene: 2.

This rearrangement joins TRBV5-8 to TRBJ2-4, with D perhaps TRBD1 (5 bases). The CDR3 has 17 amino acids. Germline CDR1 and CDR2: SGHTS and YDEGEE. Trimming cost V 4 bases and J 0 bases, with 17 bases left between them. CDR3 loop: CASSTAQGALAKNIQYF. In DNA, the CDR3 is TGTGCCAGCAGCACCGCCCAGGGTGCTTTAGCCAAAAACATTCAGTACTTC.

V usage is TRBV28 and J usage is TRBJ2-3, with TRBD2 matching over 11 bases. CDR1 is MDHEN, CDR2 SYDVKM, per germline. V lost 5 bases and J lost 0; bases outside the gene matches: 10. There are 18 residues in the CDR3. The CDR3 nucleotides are TGTGCCAGCAGTCCTCCGGGACTAGCGGCAACTAGCACAGATACGCAGTATTTT. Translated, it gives CASSPPGLAATSTDTQYF. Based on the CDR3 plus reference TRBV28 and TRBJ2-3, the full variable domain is DVKVTQSSRYLVKRTGEKVFLECVQDMDHENMFWYRQDPGLGLRLIYFSYDVKMKEKGDIPEGYSVSREKKERFSLILESASTNQTSMYLCASSPPGLAATSTDTQYFGPGTRLTVL.

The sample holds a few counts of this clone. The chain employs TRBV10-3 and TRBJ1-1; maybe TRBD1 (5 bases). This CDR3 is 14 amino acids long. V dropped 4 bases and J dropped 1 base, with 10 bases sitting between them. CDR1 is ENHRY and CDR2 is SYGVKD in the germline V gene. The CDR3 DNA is TGTGCCATCAGTGGGGGCCTGAAGAACACTGAAGCTTTCTTT. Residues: CAISGGLKNTEAFF.

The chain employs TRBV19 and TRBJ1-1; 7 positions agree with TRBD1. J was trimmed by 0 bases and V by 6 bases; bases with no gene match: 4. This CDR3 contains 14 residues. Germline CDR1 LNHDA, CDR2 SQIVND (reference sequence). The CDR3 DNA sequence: TGTGCCAGTAGAATGGGACAGCTGAACACTGAAGCTTTCTTT. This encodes CASRMGQLNTEAFF.

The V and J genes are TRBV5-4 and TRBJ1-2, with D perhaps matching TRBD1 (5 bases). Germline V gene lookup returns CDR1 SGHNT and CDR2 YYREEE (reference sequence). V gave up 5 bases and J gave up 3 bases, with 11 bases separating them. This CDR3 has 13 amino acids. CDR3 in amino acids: CASRSTGDYGYTF. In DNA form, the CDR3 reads TGTGCCAGCAGGTCAACAGGTGACTATGGCTACACCTTC.

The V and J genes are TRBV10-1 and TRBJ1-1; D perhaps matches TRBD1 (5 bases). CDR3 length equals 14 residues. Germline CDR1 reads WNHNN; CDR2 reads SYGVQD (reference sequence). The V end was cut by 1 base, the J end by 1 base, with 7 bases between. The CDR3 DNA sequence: TGCGCCAGCAGTGAGTACAGGTCGAACACTGAAGCTTTCTTT. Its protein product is CASSEYRSNTEAFF.

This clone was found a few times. The CDR3 DNA reads as TGTGCCAGCAGCCCTAGCGGGCCTGGGACCTACGAGCAGTACTTC. Residues: CASSPSGPGTYEQYF. This chain joins TRBV5-4 and TRBJ2-7; 8 bases are a match to TRBD2. After removal of 4 bases from V and 2 bases from J, the junction contained 8 bases not matched to a gene. Germline CDR1 is SGHNT and CDR2 is YYREEE (reference sequence). The CDR3 length is 15 residues.

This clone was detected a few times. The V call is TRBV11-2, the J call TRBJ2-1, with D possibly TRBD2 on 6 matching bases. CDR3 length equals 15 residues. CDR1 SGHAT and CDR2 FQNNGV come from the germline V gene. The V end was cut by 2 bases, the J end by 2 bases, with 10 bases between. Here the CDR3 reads CASSLRRDPYNEQFF. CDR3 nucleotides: TGTGCCAGCAGCTTACGGCGGGACCCCTACAATGAGCAGTTCTTC. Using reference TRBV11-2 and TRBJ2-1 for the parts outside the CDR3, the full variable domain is EAGVAQSPRYKIIEKRQSVAFWCNPISGHATLYWYQQILGQGPKLLIQFQNNGVVDDSQLPKDRFSAERLKGVDSTLKIQPAKLEDSAVYLCASSLRRDPYNEQFFGPGTRLTVL.